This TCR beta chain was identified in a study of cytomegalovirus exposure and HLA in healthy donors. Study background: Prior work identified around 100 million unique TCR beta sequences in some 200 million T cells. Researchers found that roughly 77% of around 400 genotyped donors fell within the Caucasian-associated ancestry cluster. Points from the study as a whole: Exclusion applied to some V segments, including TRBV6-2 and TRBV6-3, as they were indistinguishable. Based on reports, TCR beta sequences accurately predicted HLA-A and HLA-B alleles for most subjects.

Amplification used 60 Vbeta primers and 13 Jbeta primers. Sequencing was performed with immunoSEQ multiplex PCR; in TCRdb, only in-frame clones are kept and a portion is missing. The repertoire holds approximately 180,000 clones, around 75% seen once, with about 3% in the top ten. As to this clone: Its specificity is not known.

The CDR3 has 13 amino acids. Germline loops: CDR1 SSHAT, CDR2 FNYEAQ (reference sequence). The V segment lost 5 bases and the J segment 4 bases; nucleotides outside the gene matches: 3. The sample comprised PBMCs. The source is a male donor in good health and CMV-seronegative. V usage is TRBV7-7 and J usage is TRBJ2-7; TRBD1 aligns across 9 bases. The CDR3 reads CASSQDRGYEQYF. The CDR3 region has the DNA TGTGCCAGCAGCCAGGACAGGGGTTACGAGCAGTACTTC. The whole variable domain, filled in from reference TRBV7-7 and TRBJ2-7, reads GAGVSQSPRYKVTKRGQDVTLRCDPISSHATLYWYQQALGQGPEFLTYFNYEAQPDKSGLPSDRFSAERPEGSISTLTIQRTEQRDSAMYRCASSQDRGYEQYFGPGTRLTVT.